Listed below are T cell receptor beta chains from one sample, sequenced in a study of shared clonotypes between healthy human individuals. Repertoires were generated with immunoSEQ multiplex PCR, while TCRdb's copy carries only in-frame clones and drops some. The table has around 700,000 clones, less than 80% seen once. Sequencing was done on a sample of memory CD4+ T cells sorted from blood. The receptors were sampled from a woman younger than 45 in good health. The CDR3 runs from the conserved cysteine through the conserved F or W. A clone size is listed for some rows: how often the clone was seen (once, few, many), or a class if it is expanded.

J gene,V gene,clone size,CDR3 protein
TRBJ2-7,TRBV4-1,.,CASSQPTSGSYEQYF
TRBJ1-1,TRBV28,.,CAINYKAGTEAFF
TRBJ2-7,TRBV5-1,once,CASSFSAGTGSHEQYF
TRBJ2-7,TRBV5-4,.,CASSLEGTSGRSQYF
TRBJ2-7,TRBV7-9,.,CASSLASRGYEQYF
TRBJ2-3,TRBV11-3,.,CASSLGLDTDTQYF
TRBJ2-7,TRBV10-1,.,CASEPRKQYF
TRBJ1-1,TRBV19,.,CASSPGLEGVTEAFF
TRBJ2-6,TRBV5-1,.,CASSLGNSLSGANVLTF
TRBJ1-5,TRBV29-1,.,CSVRDDDNQPQHF
TRBJ2-3,TRBV5-1,.,CASSTGQGPIIDTQYF
TRBJ1-2,TRBV23-1,once,CASSQSTRANYGYTF
TRBJ2-1,TRBV11-1,.,CASSLDSAGYNEQFF
TRBJ2-2,TRBV13,once,CASSPGLAGSSRTGELFF
TRBJ1-5,TRBV10-3,.,CAISAGDRVPQPQHF
TRBJ2-5,TRBV7-9,few,CASSLNQGVGQETQYF
TRBJ2-7,TRBV19,once,CASSYDTLGYEQYF
TRBJ2-7,TRBV13,.,CASRKAGGPREQYF
TRBJ2-3,TRBV4-2,few,CASSQETSETDTQYF
TRBJ2-1,TRBV6-5,once,CASSYSSGYNEQFF
TRBJ1-1,TRBV7-9,few,CASSKTDRGTEAFF
TRBJ2-5,TRBV10-3,.,CAISGTGWFTQETQYF
TRBJ2-3,TRBV6-6,.,CASSQGGISDTQYF
TRBJ1-6,TRBV30,.,CAWSPGNSPLHF
TRBJ2-3,TRBV6-6,.,CASSYAQGTDTQYF
TRBJ1-1,TRBV2,once,CASSTTGDTEAFF
TRBJ1-1,TRBV5-8,.,CASSFITGGAEGTEAFF